Sequencing of this T cell receptor (beta chain) was carried out in a study of CD8+CD57+ T cells in acquired aplastic anemia. Study in general: Sorted CD4+ and CD8+ cells yielded roughly 3.2 ug of DNA on average. CD4+ cells from healthy donors averaged around 9.9 million reads.

The template used for profiling TCR beta VDJ and CDR3 was genomic DNA. TCRdb reprocessed the reads with MiXCR, giving one entry per CDR3 protein. The sample consists of 400,000 to 500,000 distinct CDR3 sequences, roughly 64% of them appearing once. General study points: Patients versus controls showed no significant CD8+ Simpson's diversity difference.

With regard to this clonotype: Its antigen remains unknown. No conserved phenylalanine or tryptophan ends this CDR3, so it is likely a read error. It is unclear where the CDR3 begins or ends on the DNA, so no DNA is shown, and the CDR3 is as TCRdb lists it.

The CDR3 comprises 13 residues, both ends counted. From germline, CDR1 is SGDLS and CDR2 YYNGEE. Sequenced input: sorted CD4+, CD8+, or CD8+CD57+ T cells (not recorded which) from PBMCs. The receptor was isolated from a human donor in good health, serving as a control. V usage is TRBV9 and J usage is TRBJ2-5; no check of the table's D call, TRBD1, against the DNA was made. This CDR3 is CASSLRGQMNTEV.